This passage covers 15 T cell receptor beta chains from one sample sequenced in a study of metastatic and nonmetastatic thyroid tumors. Each patient came to thyroid surgery without any prior treatment (of any kind). Via MiXCR, TCRdb re-called the PCR reads. Found here are over 11,000 clones, around a quarter of them singletons; the top ten hold over 7%. What was sequenced was blood. The source is a female donor with papillary thyroid cancer or a benign thyroid nodule (not recorded which). Some clones in this sample may be carry-over from other donors' samples.

This clone was seen at least ten times. The rearrangement uses TRBV15 and TRBJ2-1, with 11 bases lining up with TRBD2. With 3 bases clipped from V and 4 bases from J, the junction kept 5 bases outside the gene matches. This CDR3 comprises 16 residues. Germline CDR1 reads LNHNV; CDR2 reads YYDKDF (reference sequence). The CDR3 region has the DNA TGTGCCACCAGCAGGCTAGCGGGGGGACGATACAATGAGCAGTTCTTC. This encodes CATSRLAGGRYNEQFF.

V usage is TRBV7-2 and J usage is TRBJ2-7; the match to TRBD1 covers 8 bases. V lost 1 base to trimming and J lost 6 bases; unmatched junction nucleotides: 5. The CDR3 extends over 14 amino acids. Germline values: CDR1 SGHTA, CDR2 FQGNSA. DNA of the CDR3: TGTGCCAGCAGCTTAGGACAGGGGAATCGCGAGCAGTACTTC. This gives the protein CASSLGQGNREQYF.

The chain combines TRBV11-2 with TRBJ2-2; D perhaps matches TRBD2 (6 bases). The length of the CDR3 is 16 residues. Germline loops: CDR1 SGHAT, CDR2 FQNNGV. V was cut by 2 bases and J by 0 bases, with 10 bases left in between. CDR3 nucleotides: TGTGCCAGCAGCTTAATGCGGGGAGCGAACACCGGGGAGCTGTTTTTT. Its translation is CASSLMRGANTGELFF. Supplemented by reference TRBV11-2 and TRBJ2-2, the full variable domain reads EAGVAQSPRYKIIEKRQSVAFWCNPISGHATLYWYQQILGQGPKLLIQFQNNGVVDDSQLPKDRFSAERLKGVDSTLKIQPAKLEDSAVYLCASSLMRGANTGELFFGEGSRLTVL.

The chain employs TRBV5-1 and TRBJ2-7; D perhaps matches TRBD1 (6 bases). Trimming shortened V by 8 bases and J by 0 bases, and 15 bases separated the two germline ends. Germline CDR1 reads SGHRS; CDR2 reads YFSETQ. The CDR3 is 14 amino acids. CDR3 in DNA: TGCGCCAGTAGACAGGACGGAAACTCCTACGAGCAGTACTTC. Its translation is CASRQDGNSYEQYF.

This clone was seen a handful of times. The rearrangement joins TRBV12-3 or TRBV12-4 to TRBJ2-7; 9 positions match TRBD1. Unmatched junction bases numbered 4, after V lost 5 bases and J lost 2 bases. The CDR3 is 14 residues long. The CDR3 DNA reads as TGTGCCAGCAGTCTGCGACAGGGGGCCTACGAGCAGTACTTC. Translation: CASSLRQGAYEQYF.

This clone was seen repeatedly, ten times or more. The CDR3 bases are TGTGCCAGCAGCTCCCGTTTTGGGACAGGGGGTGACAATGAGCAGTTCTTC. It encodes CASSSRFGTGGDNEQFF. The chain couples TRBV7-2 to TRBJ2-1, with TRBD1 matching 11 bases. Per germline, CDR1 SGHTA and CDR2 FQGNSA. Trimming took 4 bases from V and 5 from J; bases not matched to a gene: 10. This CDR3 is 17 amino acids long.

The rearrangement uses TRBV6-1 and TRBJ1-2, with a weak D call TRBD1 (5 bases). The CDR3 consists of 15 residues. The V and J ends lost 6 bases and 2 bases respectively, with 16 bases between them. Germline V lookup: CDR1 MNHNS, CDR2 SASEGT. Here the CDR3 DNA reads TGTGCCAGCAGCAGAGGACGGGGGGGGAACTATGGCTACACCTTC. This codes for CASSRGRGGNYGYTF.

This clone was counted ten times or more. V and J are TRBV15 and TRBJ2-1, with 9 nucleotides matching TRBD1. Germline CDR1 reads LNHNV; CDR2 reads YYDKDF (reference sequence). The junction had 3 bases not matched to a gene; V was cut back by 2 bases and J by 4 bases. The CDR3 has 15 amino acids. CDR3 sequence (DNA): TGTGCCACCAGCAGACCGGGACAGGGTTACAATGAGCAGTTCTTC. This encodes CATSRPGQGYNEQFF.

This clone was counted between two and nine times. The chain is built from TRBV28 and TRBJ2-7; 9 bases agree with TRBD2. CDR1 MDHEN and CDR2 SYDVKM come from the germline V gene. J was trimmed by 3 bases and V by 5 bases; bases with no gene match: 8. CDR3 length: 15 residues. CDR3 in amino acids: CASSQMTSGFYEQYF. The CDR3 nucleotides read TGTGCCAGCAGTCAAATGACTAGCGGTTTCTACGAGCAGTACTTC.

This clone was found many times. J is TRBJ2-5 and V is TRBV20-1, with unresolved D. The V gene lost 0 bases and the J gene lost 1 base, with 12 bases spanning the gap. The CDR3 has 15 amino acids. Germline V CDR1 and CDR2: DFQATT, SNEGSKA (reference sequence). CDR3 residues: CSARDRTRIQETQYF. CDR3 nucleotide sequence: TGCAGTGCTAGAGATAGGACCAGGATCCAAGAGACCCAGTACTTC.

In its sample, this clone was seen many times. This chain connects TRBV11-2 to TRBJ2-7; D may correspond to TRBD1 or TRBD2 (5 bases each). Germline CDR1 and CDR2: SGHAT and FQNNGV. Trimming pared 7 bases from V and 4 bases from J, leaving 23 bases between. The CDR3 is 16 residues long. The CDR3 sequence is CASTQPGTELDYEQYF. In DNA form, the CDR3 reads TGTGCCAGCACCCAGCCCGGGACGGAGCTTGATTACGAGCAGTACTTC.

A remark on this clone: The CDR3 does not end in the conserved phenylalanine or tryptophan, so this is likely a read error. In DNA, the CDR3 is TGTGCCAGCAGCCTTCACCCCTACGAGCAGTACCTC. It encodes CASSLHPYEQYL. The chain joins TRBV5-6 to TRBJ2-7; no clear D. Germline CDR1 and CDR2: SGHDT and YYEEEE. The CDR3 has 12 residues. V lost 4 bases and J 2 bases, leaving 7 bases between the germline ends.

This clone appeared a few times. One base away lies a much larger clone, so this may be a sequencing read error. The chain is built from TRBV5-1 and TRBJ2-5; 8 bases map to TRBD2. Looked up from germline, CDR1 is SGHRS and CDR2 is YFSETQ. J gave up 3 bases and V 5 bases, and 9 bases lay outside the gene matches. The length of the CDR3 is 15 residues. The CDR3 spells CASRVASGGEETQYF. The CDR3 bases are TGCGCCAGCAGGGTCGCTTCGGGAGGGGAAGAGACCCAGTACTTC.

This clone came up many times. V is TRBV7-2 and J is TRBJ1-5, with a tentative D call TRBD1 (6 bases). Germline V gives CDR1 SGHTA, CDR2 FQGNSA. This CDR3 has 16 amino acids. Trimming took 3 bases from V and 1 from J, leaving 13 bases between them. As DNA, the CDR3 is TGTGCCAGCAGCTTGTTCCCCAGGGGAAGCAATCAGCCCCAGCATTTT. It is translated as CASSLFPRGSNQPQHF. Combining the CDR3 with reference TRBV7-2 and TRBJ1-5 gives the whole variable domain GAGVSQSPSNKVTEKGKDVELRCDPISGHTALYWYRQSLGQGLEFLIYFQGNSAPDKSGLPSDRFSAERTGGSVSTLTIQRTQQEDSAVYLCASSLFPRGSNQPQHFGDGTRLSIL.

This clone came up many times. This may stem from a read error, because a much larger clone lies one nucleotide away. Other DNA sequences in the sample encode the same CDR3. The rearrangement links TRBV12-3 or TRBV12-4 to TRBJ2-7, with 7 bases matching TRBD2. This CDR3 is 14 amino acids long. J was trimmed by 5 bases and V by 4 bases; bases with no gene match: 8. The CDR3 bases are TGTGCCAGCAGTTCAGCGGGATTTCGGGACGAGCAGTACTTC. Encoded protein: CASSSAGFRDEQYF.